The sequence of this TCR beta chain was determined in a study of T cells in Graves' hyperthyroidism and ophthalmopathy. Amplification targeted TCR beta CDR3 regions from RNA transcripts. A first-round RT-PCR of the TCR CDR3 used the HTBI primer set. TCRdb fed the multiplex PCR reads into MiXCR, producing one record per CDR3 protein. The repertoire includes around 340,000 distinct CDR3 sequences, about a sixth of them detected once, and about a third sits in the top ten. Germline values: CDR1 SGHRS, CDR2 YFSETQ. The V segment lost 4 bases and the J segment 0 bases; nucleotides outside the gene matches: 5. CDR3 size: 15 residues. This clonotype was found many times.

Material: blood. The TCR was taken from a woman aged 25 to 39 with Graves' hyperthyroidism that later progressed to Graves' ophthalmopathy. The V gene is TRBV5-1, the J gene TRBJ2-3; 7 nucleotides line up with TRBD1. The CDR3 DNA is TGCGCCAGCAGCACGGGACAGACTAGCACAGATACGCAGTATTTT. Translation gives CASSTGQTSTDTQYF. Drawing the rest from reference TRBV5-1 and TRBJ2-3, the complete variable domain is KAGVTQTPRYLIKTRGQQVTLSCSPISGHRSVSWYQQTPGQGLQFLFEYFSETQRNKGNFPGRFSGRQFSNSRSEMNVSTLELGDSALYLCASSTGQTSTDTQYFGPGTRLTVL.